This is a list of T cell receptor beta chains from one sample in a study of naive and memory T cell subsets. TCRdb re-analysed the UMI-ligation and nested PCR reads in MiXCR, keeping a single row per CDR3 protein. The sample consists of 150,000 or so distinct CDR3 sequences, about 23% of them appearing once. The sequencing input was naive CD4+ T cells from blood. These TCRs come from a human donor in good health. The CDR3 runs from the conserved cysteine through the conserved F or W. The D gene is left open where the match is weak. Some rows have no size entry. The others give once, few or many, or a class for an expanded clone.

v_call: TRBV10-2; d_call: .; cdr3_length: 13; clone_size: few; j_call: TRBJ1-5; cdr3_aa: CASSFRVGQPQHF
v_call: TRBV12-3/TRBV12-4; d_call: TRBD1; cdr3_length: 14; clone_size: .; j_call: TRBJ2-5; cdr3_aa: CASSLRAGGETQYF
v_call: TRBV11-3; d_call: .; cdr3_length: 13; clone_size: .; j_call: TRBJ2-5; cdr3_aa: CASSLGLEETQYF
v_call: TRBV6-1; d_call: TRBD2; cdr3_length: 15; clone_size: .; j_call: TRBJ2-1; cdr3_aa: CASTTRLAGNNEQFF
v_call: TRBV5-1; d_call: .; cdr3_length: 15; clone_size: .; j_call: TRBJ2-2; cdr3_aa: CASSSRGRGDGELFF
v_call: TRBV5-1; d_call: .; cdr3_length: 15; clone_size: .; j_call: TRBJ2-2; cdr3_aa: CASSANGGNTGELFF
v_call: TRBV11-2; d_call: TRBD1; cdr3_length: 15; clone_size: few; j_call: TRBJ1-1; cdr3_aa: CASSLGGTGGVIAFF
v_call: TRBV6-2/TRBV6-3; d_call: TRBD2; cdr3_length: 15; clone_size: .; j_call: TRBJ2-7; cdr3_aa: CASSYPRTSGSEQYF
v_call: TRBV12-3/TRBV12-4; d_call: .; cdr3_length: 17; clone_size: .; j_call: TRBJ1-5; cdr3_aa: CASSLRQGRRGNQPQHF
v_call: TRBV7-2; d_call: .; cdr3_length: 12; clone_size: many; j_call: TRBJ2-2; cdr3_aa: CASSRYTGELFF
v_call: TRBV19; d_call: .; cdr3_length: 14; clone_size: .; j_call: TRBJ2-7; cdr3_aa: CASSTPNQAYEQYF
v_call: TRBV29-1; d_call: .; cdr3_length: 12; clone_size: many; j_call: TRBJ2-7; cdr3_aa: CSVWADSYEQYF
v_call: TRBV29-1; d_call: .; cdr3_length: 13; clone_size: .; j_call: TRBJ1-1; cdr3_aa: CSVERRANTEAFF
v_call: TRBV29-1; d_call: TRBD2; cdr3_length: 13; clone_size: .; j_call: TRBJ2-5; cdr3_aa: CSVLGAGGETQYF
v_call: TRBV5-1; d_call: TRBD1; cdr3_length: 15; clone_size: .; j_call: TRBJ2-2; cdr3_aa: CASSLGQTETGELFF
v_call: TRBV3-1; d_call: .; cdr3_length: 16; clone_size: .; j_call: TRBJ1-4; cdr3_aa: CASSQGETGYNEKLFF
v_call: TRBV28; d_call: TRBD1; cdr3_length: 16; clone_size: few; j_call: TRBJ2-3; cdr3_aa: CASSPEGQGLADTQYF
v_call: TRBV14; d_call: .; cdr3_length: 16; clone_size: .; j_call: TRBJ2-1; cdr3_aa: CASEPPGRLPYNEQFF
v_call: TRBV11-2; d_call: .; cdr3_length: 15; clone_size: .; j_call: TRBJ1-5; cdr3_aa: CASSSDDYSNQPQHF
v_call: TRBV5-1; d_call: .; cdr3_length: 15; clone_size: once; j_call: TRBJ2-5; cdr3_aa: CASSSGSGTTETQYF
v_call: TRBV12-3/TRBV12-4; d_call: .; cdr3_length: 13; clone_size: .; j_call: TRBJ1-5; cdr3_aa: CASRETGFGPQHF
v_call: TRBV5-1; d_call: .; cdr3_length: 11; clone_size: .; j_call: TRBJ2-1; cdr3_aa: CASSLHGEQFF
v_call: TRBV20-1; d_call: TRBD2; cdr3_length: 17; clone_size: few; j_call: TRBJ2-3; cdr3_aa: CSASSLAGGGPTDTQYF
v_call: TRBV3-1; d_call: .; cdr3_length: 13; clone_size: few; j_call: TRBJ2-7; cdr3_aa: CASSFRKTYEQYF
v_call: TRBV9; d_call: TRBD2; cdr3_length: 18; clone_size: .; j_call: TRBJ2-7; cdr3_aa: CASSVGVRTRSGSYEQYF
v_call: TRBV5-1; d_call: .; cdr3_length: 13; clone_size: .; j_call: TRBJ2-5; cdr3_aa: CASSSAYQETQYF
v_call: TRBV19; d_call: .; cdr3_length: 13; clone_size: .; j_call: TRBJ2-5; cdr3_aa: CASSISNQETQYF
v_call: TRBV6-5; d_call: .; cdr3_length: 14; clone_size: .; j_call: TRBJ2-4; cdr3_aa: CASSYPGAKNIQYF
v_call: TRBV18; d_call: .; cdr3_length: 16; clone_size: .; j_call: TRBJ2-3; cdr3_aa: CASSPSGLDGTDTQYF
v_call: TRBV13; d_call: .; cdr3_length: 14; clone_size: once; j_call: TRBJ1-1; cdr3_aa: CASSSRHRNTEAFF